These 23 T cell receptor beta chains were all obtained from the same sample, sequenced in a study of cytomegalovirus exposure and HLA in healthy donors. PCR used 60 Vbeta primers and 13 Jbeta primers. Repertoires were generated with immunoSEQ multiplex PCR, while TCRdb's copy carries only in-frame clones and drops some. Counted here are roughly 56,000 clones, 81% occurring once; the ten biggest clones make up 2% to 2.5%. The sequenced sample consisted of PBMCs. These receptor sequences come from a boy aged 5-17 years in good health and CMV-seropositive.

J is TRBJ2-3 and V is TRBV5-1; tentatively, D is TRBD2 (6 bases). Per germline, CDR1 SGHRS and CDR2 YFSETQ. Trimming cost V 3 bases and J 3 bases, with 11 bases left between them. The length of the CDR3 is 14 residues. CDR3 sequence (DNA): TGCGCCAGCAGCTCTACTAGCTCAACAGATACGCAGTATTTT. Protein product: CASSSTSSTDTQYF.

The CDR3 loop reads CASSLGGVQETQYF. In DNA form, the CDR3 reads TGCGCCAGCAGCCTGGGGGGCGTACAAGAGACCCAGTACTTC. The gene calls are TRBV5-1 and TRBJ2-5; D possibly uses TRBD1 or TRBD2 (6 bases each). Per the germline V gene, CDR1 is SGHRS and CDR2 is YFSETQ. The CDR3 sequence is 14 residues long. The V gene lost 4 bases and the J gene lost 2 bases, with 12 bases spanning the gap.

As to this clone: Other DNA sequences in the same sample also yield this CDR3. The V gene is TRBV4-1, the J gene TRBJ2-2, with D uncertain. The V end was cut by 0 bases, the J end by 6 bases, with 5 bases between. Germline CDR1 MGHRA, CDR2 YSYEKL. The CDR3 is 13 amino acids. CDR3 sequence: CASSQDPAGELFF. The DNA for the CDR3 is TGCGCCAGCAGCCAAGATCCAGCCGGGGAGCTGTTTTTT.

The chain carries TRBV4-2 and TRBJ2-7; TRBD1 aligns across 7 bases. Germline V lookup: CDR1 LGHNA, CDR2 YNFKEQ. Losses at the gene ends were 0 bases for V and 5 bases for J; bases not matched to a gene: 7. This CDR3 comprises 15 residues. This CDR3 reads CASSQDFGTANEQYF. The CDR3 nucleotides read TGTGCCAGCAGCCAAGATTTTGGGACAGCAAACGAGCAGTACTTC.

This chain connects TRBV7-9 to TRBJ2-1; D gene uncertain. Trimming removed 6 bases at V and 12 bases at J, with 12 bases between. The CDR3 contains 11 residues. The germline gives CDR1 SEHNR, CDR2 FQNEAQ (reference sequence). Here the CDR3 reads CASSSDTRQFF. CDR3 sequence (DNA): TGTGCCAGCAGTTCAGACACCAGGCAGTTCTTC.

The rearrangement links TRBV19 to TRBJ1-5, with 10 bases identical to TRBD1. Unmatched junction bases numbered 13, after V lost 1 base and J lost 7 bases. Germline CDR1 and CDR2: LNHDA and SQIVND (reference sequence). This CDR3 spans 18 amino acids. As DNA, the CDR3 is TGTGCCAGTAGTATAGCCGGGACAGGGGTCCGCCCCAGGCAGCCCCAGCATTTT. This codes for CASSIAGTGVRPRQPQHF.

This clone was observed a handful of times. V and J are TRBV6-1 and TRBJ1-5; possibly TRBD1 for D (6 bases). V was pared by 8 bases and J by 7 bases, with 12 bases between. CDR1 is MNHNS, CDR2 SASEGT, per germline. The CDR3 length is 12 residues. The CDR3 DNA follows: TGTGCCAGCCAGGGGATTTGGCAGCCCCAGCATTTT. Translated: CASQGIWQPQHF.

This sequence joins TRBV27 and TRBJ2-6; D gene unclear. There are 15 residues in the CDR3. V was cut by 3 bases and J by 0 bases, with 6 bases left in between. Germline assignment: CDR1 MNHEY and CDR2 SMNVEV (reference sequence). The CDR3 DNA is TGTGCCAGCAGTTTTTATAGCTCTGGGGCCAACGTCCTGACTTTC. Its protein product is CASSFYSSGANVLTF.

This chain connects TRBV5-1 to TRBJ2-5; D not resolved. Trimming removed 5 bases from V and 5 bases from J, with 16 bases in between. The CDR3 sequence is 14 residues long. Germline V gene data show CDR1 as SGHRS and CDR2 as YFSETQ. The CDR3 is CASSFMTVRETQYF. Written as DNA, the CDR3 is TGCGCCAGCAGTTTCATGACGGTGAGGGAGACCCAGTACTTC.

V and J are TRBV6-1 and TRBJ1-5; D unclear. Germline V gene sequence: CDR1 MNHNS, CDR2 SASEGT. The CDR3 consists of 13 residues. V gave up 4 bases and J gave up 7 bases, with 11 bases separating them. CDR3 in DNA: TGTGCCAGCAGTGCTCTGGTGAGACAGCCCCAGCATTTT. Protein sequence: CASSALVRQPQHF.

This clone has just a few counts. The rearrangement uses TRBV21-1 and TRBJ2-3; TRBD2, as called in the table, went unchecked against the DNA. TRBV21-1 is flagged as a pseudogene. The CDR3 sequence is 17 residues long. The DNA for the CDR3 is TGTGCCAGCAGCAAATCCTTAGCGGGGGGAAACACAGATACGCAGTATTTT. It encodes CASSKSLAGGNTDTQYF.

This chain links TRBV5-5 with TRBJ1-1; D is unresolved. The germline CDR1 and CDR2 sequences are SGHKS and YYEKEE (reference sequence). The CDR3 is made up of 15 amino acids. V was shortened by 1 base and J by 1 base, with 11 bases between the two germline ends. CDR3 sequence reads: CASSLLHKSNTEAFF. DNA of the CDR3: TGTGCCAGCAGCTTGCTTCACAAGTCGAACACTGAAGCTTTCTTT.

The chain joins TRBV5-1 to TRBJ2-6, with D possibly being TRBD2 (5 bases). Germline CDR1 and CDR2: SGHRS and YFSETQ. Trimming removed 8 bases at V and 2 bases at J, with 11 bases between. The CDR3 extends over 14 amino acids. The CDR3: CASFEGTGANVLTF. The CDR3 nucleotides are TGCGCCAGTTTTGAGGGAACTGGGGCCAACGTCCTGACTTTC.

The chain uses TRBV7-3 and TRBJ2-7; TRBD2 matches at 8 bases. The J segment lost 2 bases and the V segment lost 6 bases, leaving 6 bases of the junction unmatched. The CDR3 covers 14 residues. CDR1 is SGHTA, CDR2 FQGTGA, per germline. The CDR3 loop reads CASSPGGAPYEQYF. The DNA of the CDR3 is TGTGCCAGCAGTCCCGGGGGGGCCCCCTACGAGCAGTACTTC.

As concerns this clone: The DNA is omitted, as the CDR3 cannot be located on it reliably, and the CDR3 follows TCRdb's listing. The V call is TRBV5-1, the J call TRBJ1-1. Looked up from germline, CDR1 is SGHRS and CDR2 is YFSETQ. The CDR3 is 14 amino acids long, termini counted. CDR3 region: CASSFGAGDTEAFF.

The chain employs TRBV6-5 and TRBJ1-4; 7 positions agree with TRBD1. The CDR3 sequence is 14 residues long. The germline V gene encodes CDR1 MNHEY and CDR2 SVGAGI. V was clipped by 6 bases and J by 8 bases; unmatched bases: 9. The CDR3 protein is CASSHDRADEKLFF. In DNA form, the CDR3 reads TGTGCCAGCAGCCACGACAGGGCGGACGAAAAACTGTTTTTT.

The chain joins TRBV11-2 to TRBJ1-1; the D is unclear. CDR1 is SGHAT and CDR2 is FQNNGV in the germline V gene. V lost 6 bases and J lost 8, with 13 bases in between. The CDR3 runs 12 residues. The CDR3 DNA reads TGTGCCAGCAGTTTGGAGGCGGCAGAAGCTTTCTTT. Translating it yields CASSLEAAEAFF.

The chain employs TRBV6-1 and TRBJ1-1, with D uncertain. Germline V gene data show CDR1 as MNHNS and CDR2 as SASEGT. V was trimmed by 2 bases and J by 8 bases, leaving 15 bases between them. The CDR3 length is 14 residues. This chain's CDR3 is CASSEMVASLEAFF. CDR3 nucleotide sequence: TGTGCCAGCAGTGAAATGGTAGCCAGCCTAGAAGCTTTCTTT.

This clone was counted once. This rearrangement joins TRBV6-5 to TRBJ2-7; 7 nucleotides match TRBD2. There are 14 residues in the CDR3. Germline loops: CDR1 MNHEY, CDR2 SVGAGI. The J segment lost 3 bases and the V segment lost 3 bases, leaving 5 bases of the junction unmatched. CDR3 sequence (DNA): TGTGCCAGCAGTTATATCGCGGGGGTCTACGAGCAGTACTTC. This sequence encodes CASSYIAGVYEQYF.

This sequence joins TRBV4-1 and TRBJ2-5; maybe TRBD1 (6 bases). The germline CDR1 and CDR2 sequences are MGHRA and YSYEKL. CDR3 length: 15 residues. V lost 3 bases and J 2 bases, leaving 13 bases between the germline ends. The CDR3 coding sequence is TGCGCCAGCAGCCATCAGGGGAAAGTGCAAGAGACCCAGTACTTC. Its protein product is CASSHQGKVQETQYF.

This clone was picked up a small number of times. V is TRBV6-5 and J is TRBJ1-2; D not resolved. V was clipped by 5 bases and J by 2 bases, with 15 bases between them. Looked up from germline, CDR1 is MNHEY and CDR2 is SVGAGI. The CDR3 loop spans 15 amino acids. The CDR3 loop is CASSLAAGGNYGYTF. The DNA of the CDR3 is TGTGCCAGCAGTCTGGCCGCGGGTGGCAACTATGGCTACACCTTC.

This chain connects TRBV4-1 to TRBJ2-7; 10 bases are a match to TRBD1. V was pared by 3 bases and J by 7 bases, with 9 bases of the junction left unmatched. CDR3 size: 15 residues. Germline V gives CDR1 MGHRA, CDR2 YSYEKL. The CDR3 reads CASSQVGQGIREQYF. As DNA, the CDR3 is TGCGCCAGCAGCCAGGTGGGACAGGGGATAAGGGAGCAGTACTTC.

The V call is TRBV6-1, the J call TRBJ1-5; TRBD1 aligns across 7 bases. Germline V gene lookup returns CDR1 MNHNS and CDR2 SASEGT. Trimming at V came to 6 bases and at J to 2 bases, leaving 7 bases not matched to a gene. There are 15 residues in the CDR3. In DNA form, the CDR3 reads TGTGCCAGCAGCACCCCCAGGGGGGGCAATCAGCCCCAGCATTTT. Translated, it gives CASSTPRGGNQPQHF.